This TCR beta chain was identified in a study of regulatory T cells in long-lasting Graves disease. Study background: The study counted Graves' disease as persistent given over 5 years of antithyroid drugs and positive TSH receptor antibodies. Findings and caveats of the study: Reduced TCR diversity was observed in persistent Graves' patients versus newly diagnosed patients.

The CDR3 runs 13 residues. The V end lost 1 base, the J end lost 5 bases, and 12 bases lay between the germline ends. The germline CDR1 and CDR2 sequences are GTSNPN and SVGIG (reference sequence). Concerning this clonotype: The antigen is undetermined.

This sample's time point: persistent/refractory GD, antithyroid drugs over 5 years with positive TRAb. PBMCs provided the RNA from which the TCR library was made. Doctors identified Graves' disease using the American Thyroid Association guidelines. HTBI primers from iRepertoire and Arm-PCR of CDR3 regions yielded the TCR beta libraries. TCRdb re-derived calls from the multiplex PCR reads in MiXCR, one entry per CDR3 protein. The sample lists approximately 380,000 distinct CDR3 sequences; more than 20% were seen once. This TCR derives from a female donor with Graves disease. The sample consisted of peripheral blood mononuclear cells (PBMCs), taken when the disease was refractory, from a patient treated with antithyroid drugs. The V gene is TRBV30, the J gene TRBJ2-7; D remains ambiguous. This CDR3 reads CAWSDGLGDEQYF. CDR3 coding DNA: TGTGCCTGGAGTGACGGGTTAGGCGACGAGCAGTACTTC.